These 2 T cell receptor beta chains originate from one sample sequenced in a study of blood T cell repertoires in COVID-19. Profiled with immunoSEQ multiplex PCR; TCRdb holds only in-frame clones, not every one. The sample contains several thousand clones, about nine tenths of which appear only once. The sequencing input was peripheral blood. These receptor sequences come from a man aged 55 to 70 with acute or convalescent COVID-19.

This clone was seen only a few times. The chain joins TRBV19 to TRBJ2-2, with unresolved D. The V end lost 2 bases, the J end lost 9 bases, and 10 bases lay between the germline ends. This CDR3 region has 13 residues. CDR1 and CDR2 (germline): LNHDA, SQIVND (reference sequence). The CDR3: CASSIMTSRELFF. For the CDR3, the DNA is TGTGCCAGTAGTATAATGACATCACGGGAGCTGTTTTTT.

This chain's CDR3 is CASSQNQGASQPQHF. CDR3 nucleotide sequence: TGCGCCAGCAGCCAGAACCAGGGGGCAAGTCAGCCCCAGCATTTT. This chain joins TRBV4-3 and TRBJ1-5; 8 bases line up with TRBD1. Germline CDR1 is LGHNA and CDR2 is YSLEER. Trimming cost V 3 bases and J 6 bases; bases outside gene matches: 7. The CDR3 length is 15 residues.